Following are 7 T cell receptor beta chains from one sample sequenced in a study of blood T cells in healthy people across ages. The second PCR ran roughly 6 to 11 cycles with a sample-barcoded 5' primer and J-beta primers. TCRdb itself ran the 5' RACE reads through MiXCR, one entry per CDR3 protein. In the table there are 1.5 million to 2 million distinct CDR3 sequences, roughly 32% of which are singletons. What was sequenced was blood. The receptors shown here come from a woman in her 30s in good health.

This clonotype was found a few times. The rearrangement joins TRBV15 to TRBJ1-2; possible D gene TRBD1, 6 bases. The CDR3 loop spans 18 amino acids. Germline V gene sequence: CDR1 LNHNV, CDR2 YYDKDF (reference sequence). Trimming removed 3 bases at V and 3 bases at J, with 23 bases between. The DNA of the CDR3 is TGTGCCACCAGCAGGTTTCGGGACATTAAGGAGGGGGACTATGGCTACACCTTC. Translating it yields CATSRFRDIKEGDYGYTF.

Only a few counts were recorded for this clonotype. The gene calls are TRBV6-1 and TRBJ2-5; tentative D call: TRBD1 (6 bases). This CDR3 region has 14 residues. The V end lost 4 bases, the J end lost 4 bases, and 13 bases lay between the germline ends. Germline V gene sequence: CDR1 MNHNS, CDR2 SASEGT. The CDR3 loop is CASSAKQGRETQYF. The DNA of the CDR3 is TGTGCCAGCAGTGCCAAACAGGGAAGAGAGACCCAGTACTTC.

The chain recombines TRBV6-1 with TRBJ1-2, with 10 bases fitting TRBD1. The length of the CDR3 is 15 residues. Germline loops: CDR1 MNHNS, CDR2 SASEGT. The J segment lost 4 bases and the V segment lost 6 bases, leaving 8 bases of the junction unmatched. The CDR3 DNA follows: TGTGCCAGCAGCCGGGACAGGGGTGGTGGCTATGGCTACACCTTC. Translated: CASSRDRGGGYGYTF.

This clonotype was seen a few times. This chain connects TRBV20-1 to TRBJ2-3, with TRBD2 identical over 8 bases. The CDR3 contains 17 residues. J gave up 0 bases and V 0 bases, and 8 bases lay outside the gene matches. CDR1 and CDR2 from the germline V gene are DFQATT and SNEGSKA (reference sequence). The CDR3: CSARDDGLARSTDTQYF. The CDR3 coding sequence is TGCAGTGCTAGAGATGACGGACTAGCCCGCAGCACAGATACGCAGTATTTT.

In its sample, this clonotype was seen a few times. The rearrangement links TRBV7-9 to TRBJ2-6, with 9 bases lining up with TRBD2. Germline V gene data show CDR1 as SEHNR and CDR2 as FQNEAQ (reference sequence). The CDR3 is made up of 18 amino acids. V gave up 5 bases and J gave up 1 base; unmatched junction bases: 9. Written as DNA, the CDR3 is TGTGCCAGCAGCCCTAGGGGACTAGCTCGATCTGGGGCCAACGTCCTGACTTTC. The encoded protein is CASSPRGLARSGANVLTF.

V usage is TRBV28 and J usage is TRBJ2-5, with D possibly matching TRBD1 (6 bases). Trimming removed 10 bases from V and 2 bases from J, with 20 bases in between. Germline CDR1 reads MDHEN; CDR2 reads SYDVKM. The CDR3 length is 15 residues. CDR3 loop: CAIDAQGRTQETQYF. CDR3 nucleotides: TGTGCCATCGATGCACAGGGACGAACTCAAGAGACCCAGTACTTC.

This sequence joins TRBV19 and TRBJ1-2; 11 bases fit TRBD1. The germline V gene encodes CDR1 LNHDA and CDR2 SQIVND (reference sequence). CDR3 length: 15 amino acids. After removal of 7 bases from V and 3 bases from J, the junction contained 7 bases not matched to a gene. The CDR3 loop is CASNDRTGGDYGYTF. The CDR3, as DNA: TGTGCCAGTAACGACCGGACAGGGGGCGACTATGGCTACACCTTC.